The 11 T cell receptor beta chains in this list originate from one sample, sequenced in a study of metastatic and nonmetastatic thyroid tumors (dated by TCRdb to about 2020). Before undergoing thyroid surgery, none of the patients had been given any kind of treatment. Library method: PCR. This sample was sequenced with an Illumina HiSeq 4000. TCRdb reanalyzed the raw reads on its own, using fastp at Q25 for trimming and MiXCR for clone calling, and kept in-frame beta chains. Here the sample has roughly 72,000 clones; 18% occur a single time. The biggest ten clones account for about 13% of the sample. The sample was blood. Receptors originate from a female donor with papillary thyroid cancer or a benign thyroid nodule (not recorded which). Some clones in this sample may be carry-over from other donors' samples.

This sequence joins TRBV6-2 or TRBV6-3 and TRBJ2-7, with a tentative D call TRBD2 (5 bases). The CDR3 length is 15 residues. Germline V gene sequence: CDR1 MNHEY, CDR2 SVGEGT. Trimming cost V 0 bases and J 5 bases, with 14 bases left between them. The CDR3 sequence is CASSYSGVVRDEQYF. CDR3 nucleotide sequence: TGTGCCAGCAGTTACTCTGGGGTCGTGCGGGACGAGCAGTACTTC.

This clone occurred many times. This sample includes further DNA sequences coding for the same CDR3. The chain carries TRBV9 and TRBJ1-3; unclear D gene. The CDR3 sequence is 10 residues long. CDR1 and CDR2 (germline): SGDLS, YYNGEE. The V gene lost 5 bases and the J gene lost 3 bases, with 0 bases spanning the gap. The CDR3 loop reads CASSGNTIYF. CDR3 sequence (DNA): TGTGCCAGCAGTGGAAACACCATATATTTT.

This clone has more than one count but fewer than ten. CDR3 in amino acids: CASRRLSSGSPYEQYF. The CDR3 region has the DNA TGTGCCAGCAGGCGACTGAGTAGCGGGAGTCCCTACGAGCAGTACTTC. The chain couples TRBV6-1 to TRBJ2-7; 9 bases are a match to TRBD2. CDR3 length equals 16 residues. The ends lost 6 bases at V and 2 bases at J; junction bases unmatched: 11. Germline V CDR1 and CDR2: MNHNS, SASEGT.

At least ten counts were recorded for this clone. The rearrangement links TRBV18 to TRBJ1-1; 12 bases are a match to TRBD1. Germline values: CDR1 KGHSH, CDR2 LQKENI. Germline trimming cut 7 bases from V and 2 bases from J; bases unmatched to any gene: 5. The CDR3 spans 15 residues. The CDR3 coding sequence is TGTGCCAGCTTACCGGGACAGGGGGCTAACACTGAAGCTTTCTTT. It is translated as CASLPGQGANTEAFF. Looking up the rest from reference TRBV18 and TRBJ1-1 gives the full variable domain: NAGVMQNPRHLVRRRGQEARLRCSPMKGHSHVYWYRQLPEEGLKFMVYLQKENIIDESGMPKERFSAEFPKEGPSILRIQQVVRGDSAAYFCASLPGQGANTEAFFGQGTRLTVV.

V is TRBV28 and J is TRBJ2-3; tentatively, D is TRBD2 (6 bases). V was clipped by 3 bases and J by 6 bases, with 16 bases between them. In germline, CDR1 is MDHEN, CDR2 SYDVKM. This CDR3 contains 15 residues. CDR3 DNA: TGTGCCAGCAGTTTGGGCGGGGCCGTACTTGATACGCAGTATTTT. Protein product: CASSLGGAVLDTQYF.

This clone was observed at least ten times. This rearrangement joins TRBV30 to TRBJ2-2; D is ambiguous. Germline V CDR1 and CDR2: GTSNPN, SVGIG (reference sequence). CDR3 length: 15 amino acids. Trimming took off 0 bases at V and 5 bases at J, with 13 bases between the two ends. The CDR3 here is CAWSVKRDRTGELFF. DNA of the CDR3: TGTGCCTGGAGTGTCAAGCGAGATCGGACCGGGGAGCTGTTTTTT.

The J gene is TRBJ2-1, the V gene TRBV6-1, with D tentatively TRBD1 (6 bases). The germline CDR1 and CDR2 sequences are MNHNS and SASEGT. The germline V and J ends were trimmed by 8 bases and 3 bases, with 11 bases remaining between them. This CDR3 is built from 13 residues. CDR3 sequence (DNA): TGTGCCAGCGGACAACAGGGCTACAATGAGCAGTTCTTC. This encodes CASGQQGYNEQFF.

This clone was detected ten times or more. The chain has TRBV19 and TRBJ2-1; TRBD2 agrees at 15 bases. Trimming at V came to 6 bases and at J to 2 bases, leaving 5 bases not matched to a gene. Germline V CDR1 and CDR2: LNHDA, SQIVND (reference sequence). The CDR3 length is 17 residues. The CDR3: CASSRTSGRAPYNEQFF. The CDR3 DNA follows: TGTGCCAGTAGCCGGACTAGCGGGAGGGCCCCCTACAATGAGCAGTTCTTC.

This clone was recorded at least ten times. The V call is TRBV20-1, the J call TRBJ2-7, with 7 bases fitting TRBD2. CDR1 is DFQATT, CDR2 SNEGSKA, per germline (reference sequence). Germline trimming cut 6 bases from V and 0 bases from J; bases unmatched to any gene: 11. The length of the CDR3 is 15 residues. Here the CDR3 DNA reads TGCAGTGCCCCCCCCGGGGGGAGTTCCTCCTACGAGCAGTACTTC. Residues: CSAPPGGSSSYEQYF.

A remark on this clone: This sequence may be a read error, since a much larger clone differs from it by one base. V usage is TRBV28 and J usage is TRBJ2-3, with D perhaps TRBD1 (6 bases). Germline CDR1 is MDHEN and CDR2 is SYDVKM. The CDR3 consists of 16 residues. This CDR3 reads CASSFRRNRDPDTEYF. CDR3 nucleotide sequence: TGTGCCAGCAGTTTCCGGAGGAACAGGGATCCAGATACGGAGTATTTT.

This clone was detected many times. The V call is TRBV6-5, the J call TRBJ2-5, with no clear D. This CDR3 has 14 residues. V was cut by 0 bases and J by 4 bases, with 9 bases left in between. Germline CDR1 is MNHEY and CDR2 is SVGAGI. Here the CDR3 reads CASSYSIGGETQYF. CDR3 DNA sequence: TGTGCCAGCAGTTACTCGATTGGTGGAGAGACCCAGTACTTC.